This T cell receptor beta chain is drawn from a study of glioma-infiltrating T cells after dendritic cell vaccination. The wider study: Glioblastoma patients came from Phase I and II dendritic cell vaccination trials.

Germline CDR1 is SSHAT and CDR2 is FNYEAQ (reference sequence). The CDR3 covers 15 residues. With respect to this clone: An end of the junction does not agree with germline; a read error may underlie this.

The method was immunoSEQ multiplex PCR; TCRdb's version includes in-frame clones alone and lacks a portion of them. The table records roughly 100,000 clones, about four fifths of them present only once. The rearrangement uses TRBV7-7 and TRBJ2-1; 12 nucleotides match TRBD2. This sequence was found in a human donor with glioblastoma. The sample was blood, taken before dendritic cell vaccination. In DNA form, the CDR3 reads TGTGCTAGCAGCTTATCTCGGACTAGCGGGGATGAGCAGTTCTTC. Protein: CASSLSRTSGDEQFF.